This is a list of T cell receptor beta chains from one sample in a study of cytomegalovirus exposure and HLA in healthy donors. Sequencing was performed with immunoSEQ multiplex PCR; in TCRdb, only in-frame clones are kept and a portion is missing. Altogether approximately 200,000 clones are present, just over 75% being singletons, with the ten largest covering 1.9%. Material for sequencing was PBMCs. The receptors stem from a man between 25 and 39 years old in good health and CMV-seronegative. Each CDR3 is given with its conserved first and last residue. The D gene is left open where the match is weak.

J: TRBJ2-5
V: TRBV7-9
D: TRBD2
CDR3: CASSRPAGLNGRAGTQYF

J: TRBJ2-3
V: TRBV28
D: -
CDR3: CASSLLVSADTQYF

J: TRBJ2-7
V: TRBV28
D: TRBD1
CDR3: CASSPAGTGNYEQYF

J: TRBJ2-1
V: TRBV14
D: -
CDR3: CASSSQVGNEQFF

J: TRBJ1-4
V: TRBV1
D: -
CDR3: CTSSQGGGNEKLFF

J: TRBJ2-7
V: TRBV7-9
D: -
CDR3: CASSLLGSDPYEQYF

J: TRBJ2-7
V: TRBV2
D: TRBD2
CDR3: CATPGARLASYEQYF

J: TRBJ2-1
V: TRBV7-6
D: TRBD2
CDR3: CASSLPGLAEYNEQFF

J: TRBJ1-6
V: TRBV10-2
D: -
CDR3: CASSESRGDNSPLHF

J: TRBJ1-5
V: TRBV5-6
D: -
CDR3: CASSLAGAWQPQHF

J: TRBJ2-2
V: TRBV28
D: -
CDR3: CASERGGSNAGELFF

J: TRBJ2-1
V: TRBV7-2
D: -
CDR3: CASSSGTSIADEQFF

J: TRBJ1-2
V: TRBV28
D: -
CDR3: CASSQTTELTYGYTF

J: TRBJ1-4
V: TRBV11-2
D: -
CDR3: CASSLGSVQLFF

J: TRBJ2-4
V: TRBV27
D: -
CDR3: CASSGARVAKNIQYF

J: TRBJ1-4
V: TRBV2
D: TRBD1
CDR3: CASPGGANEKLFF

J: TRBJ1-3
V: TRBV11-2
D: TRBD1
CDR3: CASSRRGGREGNTIYF

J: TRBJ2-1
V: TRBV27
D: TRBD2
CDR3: CASRLAGQSYNEQFF

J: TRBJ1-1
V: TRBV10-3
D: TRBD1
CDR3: CAISEQGASTEAFF

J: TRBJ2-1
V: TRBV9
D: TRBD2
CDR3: CASSAEGLAANEQFF

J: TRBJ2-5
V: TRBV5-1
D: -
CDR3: CASTQDYGETQYF

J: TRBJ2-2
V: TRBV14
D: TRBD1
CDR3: CASSRRQGITGELFF

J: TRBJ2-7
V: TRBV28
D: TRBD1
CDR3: CASSSYSGTGYEQYF

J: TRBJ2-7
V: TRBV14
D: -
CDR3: CASSQDKFLGSGDEQYF

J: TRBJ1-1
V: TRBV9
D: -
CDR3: CASSARTTGLGSPFF

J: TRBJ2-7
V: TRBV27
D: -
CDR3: CASRNDGAGQYYEQYF

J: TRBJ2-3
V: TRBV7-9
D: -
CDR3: CASSLGTGSTDTQYF

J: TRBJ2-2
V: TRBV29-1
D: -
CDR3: CSGGLGGVTGELFF

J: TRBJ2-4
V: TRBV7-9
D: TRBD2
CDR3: CASSLPGGLAENIQYF

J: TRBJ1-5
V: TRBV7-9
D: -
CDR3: CASSPDSFNQPQHF

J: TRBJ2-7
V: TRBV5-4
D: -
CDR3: CASSLQGSSSYEQYF

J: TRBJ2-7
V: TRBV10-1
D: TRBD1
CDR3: CASSASNPLGTAAYEQYF